The 9 T cell receptor beta chains listed next were all sequenced from one sample in a study of T cells in Graves' hyperthyroidism and ophthalmopathy (dated by TCRdb to the late 2010s). The protocol used for the library was multiplex PCR. Sequencing instrument: Illumina HiSeq 2000. Amplification of TCR beta CDR3 regions was carried out from RNA transcripts. A first-round RT-PCR of the TCR CDR3 used the HTBI primer set with the Qiagen OneStep RT-PCR kit. The raw public reads went through TCRdb reprocessing: fastp at Q25, MiXCR clone calling, in-frame beta chains kept. Under each unique CDR3 protein, matching rows form one entry showing the most common genes and DNA. The sample yields 100,000 to 140,000 distinct CDR3 sequences; around a sixth were counted once. Jointly, the top ten make up about 40% of the sample. The material sequenced was blood. The receptors were sampled from a woman between 45 and 65 years old with Graves' hyperthyroidism.

This clonotype was seen repeatedly, ten times or more. The V gene is TRBV6-6, the J gene TRBJ2-1, with TRBD2 identical over 10 bases. The germline V gene encodes CDR1 MNHNY and CDR2 SVGAGI (reference sequence). There are 21 residues in the CDR3. J was trimmed by 0 bases and V by 0 bases; bases with no gene match: 14. DNA of the CDR3: TGTGCCAGCAGTTACTCGAGCGTAGCGGGAGGCCCAAAACGCTCCTACAATGAGCAGTTCTTC. Protein sequence: CASSYSSVAGGPKRSYNEQFF.

The chain is built from TRBV28 and TRBJ2-1; possibly TRBD1 for D (5 bases). Germline CDR1 MDHEN, CDR2 SYDVKM. Trimming took off 2 bases at V and 1 base at J, with 21 bases between the two ends. The CDR3 totals 19 residues. The CDR3 DNA follows: TGTGCCAGCAGTTTACTTTTCCCCCGGGTAGCAGGGTCCTACAATGAGCAGTTCTTC. Amino acids: CASSLLFPRVAGSYNEQFF.

Many counts were recorded for this clonotype. The chain couples TRBV2 to TRBJ1-1; D gene ambiguous. CDR1 and CDR2 (germline): SNHLY, FYNNEI. V gave up 3 bases and J gave up 3 bases, with 8 bases separating them. The CDR3 spans 13 residues. CDR3 DNA: TGTGCCAGCAGTGACGGTGTATACACTGAAGCTTTCTTT. This sequence encodes CASSDGVYTEAFF.

Ten or more counts support this clonotype. This chain links TRBV5-8 with TRBJ2-1; 13 nucleotides line up with TRBD2. The V gene's germline CDR1 is SGHTS and CDR2 YDEGEE. The CDR3 extends over 17 amino acids. J lost 8 bases, V lost 7 bases, and 15 bases had no gene match. The CDR3 region has the DNA TGTGCCAGCGGAACCGGGGGGACTAGCGGGGTAGGCGATGAGCAGTTCTTC. The encoded protein is CASGTGGTSGVGDEQFF.

The V and J genes are TRBV6-1 and TRBJ2-1; D may be TRBD2 (6 bases). CDR3 length: 12 residues. Germline V gene lookup returns CDR1 MNHNS and CDR2 SASEGT. The germline V and J ends were trimmed by 6 bases and 9 bases, with 12 bases remaining between them. CDR3 sequence: CASSGSGVEQFF. The CDR3 DNA reads as TGTGCCAGCAGCGGGAGCGGAGTTGAGCAGTTCTTC.

The genes are TRBV25-1 and TRBJ1-4, with D possibly matching TRBD1 (5 bases). The CDR3 extends over 14 amino acids. The V gene's germline CDR1 is MGHDK and CDR2 SYGVNS. Trimming cost V 3 bases and J 3 bases, with 8 bases left between them. CDR3 residues: CASSEGTANEKLFF. DNA of the CDR3: TGTGCCAGCAGTGAGGGGACGGCTAATGAAAAACTGTTTTTT.

This clonotype was observed at least ten times. The chain links TRBV29-1 to TRBJ2-2; 11 bases align to TRBD2. Unmatched junction bases numbered 3, after V lost 2 bases and J lost 1 base. The CDR3 runs 16 residues. From germline, CDR1 is SQVTM and CDR2 ANQGSEA. CDR3 sequence reads: CSVEWLAGGNTGELFF. The CDR3 bases are TGCAGCGTTGAATGGCTAGCGGGAGGGAACACCGGGGAGCTGTTTTTT.

This clonotype occurred many times. The V gene is TRBV18, the J gene TRBJ1-2; D is possibly TRBD1 (6 bases). Looked up from germline, CDR1 is KGHSH and CDR2 is LQKENI. There are 15 residues in the CDR3. Deletions cut 4 bases from V and 5 bases from J, with 17 bases between. CDR3 in DNA: TGTGCCAGCTCACGATCGACAGGACCTTTATATGGCTACACCTTC. Translated: CASSRSTGPLYGYTF. Complete variable domain (other parts from reference TRBV18 and TRBJ1-2): NAGVMQNPRHLVRRRGQEARLRCSPMKGHSHVYWYRQLPEEGLKFMVYLQKENIIDESGMPKERFSAEFPKEGPSILRIQQVVRGDSAAYFCASSRSTGPLYGYTFGSGTRLTVV.

This clonotype was detected ten times or more. The J gene is TRBJ2-1, the V gene TRBV5-1; D perhaps matches TRBD2 (6 bases). Trimming stripped 4 bases from V and 0 bases from J, with 14 bases between. CDR3 size: 16 residues. The V gene's germline CDR1 is SGHRS and CDR2 YFSETQ. For the CDR3, the DNA is TGCGCCAGCAGCCGGGACCGGGGGAGCTCCTACAATGAGCAGTTCTTC. Encoded protein: CASSRDRGSSYNEQFF. Full variable domain (missing parts from reference TRBV5-1 and TRBJ2-1): KAGVTQTPRYLIKTRGQQVTLSCSPISGHRSVSWYQQTPGQGLQFLFEYFSETQRNKGNFPGRFSGRQFSNSRSEMNVSTLELGDSALYLCASSRDRGSSYNEQFFGPGTRLTVL.